Below, 8 T cell receptor beta chains from the same sample are listed, as sequenced in a study of blood T cell repertoires in COVID-19. Using immunoSEQ multiplex PCR, the repertoire was profiled, and TCRdb retains in-frame clones only, with some absent. The sample lists some 290,000 clones, around nine tenths occurring once. Input material: peripheral blood. Every receptor here comes from a woman in her thirties with COVID-19, enrolled during active disease.

This clone was found a few times. V is TRBV19 and J is TRBJ2-3; 8 bases are shared with TRBD2. CDR1 and CDR2 from the germline V gene are LNHDA and SQIVND (reference sequence). V was pared by 1 base and J by 5 bases, with 5 bases of the junction left unmatched. The CDR3 has 15 residues. The CDR3 DNA is TGTGCCAGTAGTATAGGTGGGACTAGGGTAGATACGCAGTATTTT. Its protein product is CASSIGGTRVDTQYF.

The chain links TRBV5-1 to TRBJ2-5; D gene uncertain. Germline V CDR1 and CDR2: SGHRS, YFSETQ. V lost 0 bases, J lost 4 bases, and 13 bases lay in between. This CDR3 has 15 amino acids. In DNA, the CDR3 is TGCGCCAGCAGCTTGGAGTCACGAGCCTTAGAGACCCAGTACTTC. Amino acid sequence: CASSLESRALETQYF. Variable domain in full (rest from reference TRBV5-1 and TRBJ2-5): KAGVTQTPRYLIKTRGQQVTLSCSPISGHRSVSWYQQTPGQGLQFLFEYFSETQRNKGNFPGRFSGRQFSNSRSEMNVSTLELGDSALYLCASSLESRALETQYFGPGTRLLVL.

The chain links TRBV6-5 to TRBJ2-2; TRBD1 aligns across 9 bases. Per the germline V gene, CDR1 is MNHEY and CDR2 is SVGAGI. With 2 bases clipped from V and 5 bases from J, the junction kept 6 bases outside the gene matches. This CDR3 is 16 amino acids long. The CDR3 sequence: CASSYPGQGRTGELFF. The CDR3 DNA follows: TGTGCCAGCAGTTACCCGGGACAGGGCAGGACCGGGGAGCTGTTTTTT.

This clone came up many times. The chain joins TRBV16 to TRBJ1-2, with D perhaps TRBD1 (5 bases). The germline V and J ends were trimmed by 2 bases and 5 bases, with 6 bases remaining between them. This CDR3 has 12 residues. CDR1 is KGHSY, CDR2 FQNENV, per germline. CDR3 nucleotide sequence: TGTGCCAGCAGCCAAGACAGTTATGGCTACACCTTC. Amino acid sequence: CASSQDSYGYTF.

J is TRBJ2-7 and V is TRBV15; 8 bases map to TRBD1. Per the germline V gene, CDR1 is LNHNV and CDR2 is YYDKDF (reference sequence). V lost 1 base and J lost 4; bases outside the gene matches: 3. The CDR3 loop spans 14 amino acids. The CDR3 loop is CATSRVQGVYEQYF. CDR3 nucleotides: TGTGCCACCAGCAGAGTACAGGGGGTTTACGAGCAGTACTTC. The full variable domain, with the rest looked up from reference TRBV15 and TRBJ2-7, is DAMVIQNPRYQVTQFGKPVTLSCSQTLNHNVMYWYQQKSSQAPKLLFHYYDKDFNNEADTPDNFQSRRPNTSFCFLDIRSPGLGDTAMYLCATSRVQGVYEQYFGPGTRLTVT.

The rearrangement links TRBV5-6 to TRBJ2-1; the D gene is possibly TRBD1 (6 bases). The CDR3 loop spans 15 amino acids. V lost 4 bases to trimming and J lost 2 bases, with 13 bases between them. Germline V gives CDR1 SGHDT, CDR2 YYEEEE. CDR3 DNA sequence: TGTGCCAGCAGCACCAGGGACAATCCCTACAATGAGCAGTTCTTC. It codes for CASSTRDNPYNEQFF.

V and J are TRBV28 and TRBJ2-3; 11 bases map to TRBD2. Germline V gives CDR1 MDHEN, CDR2 SYDVKM. The ends lost 5 bases at V and 6 bases at J; junction bases unmatched: 7. The CDR3 has 15 residues. CDR3 sequence: CASSRGTSGADTQYF. CDR3 bases: TGTGCCAGCAGTCGCGGGACTAGCGGTGCTGATACGCAGTATTTT.

The rearrangement links TRBV5-1 to TRBJ2-5; 8 bases match TRBD2. Germline CDR1 SGHRS, CDR2 YFSETQ. J lost 2 bases, V lost 4 bases, and 4 bases had no gene match. This CDR3 has 14 amino acids. CDR3 coding DNA: TGCGCCAGCAGCCAAAGCGGGGGACAAGAGACCCAGTACTTC. Amino acids: CASSQSGGQETQYF.